This T cell receptor beta chain was identified in a study of blood T cell repertoires in COVID-19. Germline lookup yields CDR1 MNHNS and CDR2 SASEGT. Trimming took off 2 bases at V and 2 bases at J, with 9 bases between the two ends. CDR3 size: 14 residues. Sequencing used immunoSEQ multiplex PCR; TCRdb keeps in-frame clones, though not all of them. Of about 250,000 clones in the sample, approximately 85% were seen once. This sequence joins TRBV6-1 and TRBJ1-2; maybe TRBD1 (5 bases). The sequence derives from a woman between 50 and 59 years old with acute COVID-19. The sequenced material came from PBMCs or T cells enriched from blood (not recorded which). The CDR3 sequence is CASSESQGNYGYTF. CDR3 nucleotides: TGTGCCAGCAGTGAATCCCAGGGAAACTATGGCTACACCTTC.